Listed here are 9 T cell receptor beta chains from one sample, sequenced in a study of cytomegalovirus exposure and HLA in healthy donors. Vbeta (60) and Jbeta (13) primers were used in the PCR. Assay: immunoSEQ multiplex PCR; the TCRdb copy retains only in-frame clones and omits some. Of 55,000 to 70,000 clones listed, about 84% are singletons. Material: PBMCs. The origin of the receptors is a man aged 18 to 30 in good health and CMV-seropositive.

Written as DNA, the CDR3 is TGTGCCAGCAGCTCGACTAGCGGGAGACAAGAGCAGTACTTC. It is translated as CASSSTSGRQEQYF. This chain links TRBV13 with TRBJ2-7, with 12 bases fitting TRBD2. With V trimmed by 4 bases and J by 7 bases, 5 bases remained unmatched. CDR1 and CDR2 from the germline V gene are PRHDT and FYEKMQ (reference sequence). This CDR3 spans 14 amino acids.

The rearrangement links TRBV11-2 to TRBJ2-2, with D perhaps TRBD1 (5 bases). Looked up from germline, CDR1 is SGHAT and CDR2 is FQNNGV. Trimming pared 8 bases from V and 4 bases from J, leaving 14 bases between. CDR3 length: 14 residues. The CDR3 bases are TGTGCCAGCCGCCAGGGCGTTATCACCGGGGAGCTGTTTTTT. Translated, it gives CASRQGVITGELFF.

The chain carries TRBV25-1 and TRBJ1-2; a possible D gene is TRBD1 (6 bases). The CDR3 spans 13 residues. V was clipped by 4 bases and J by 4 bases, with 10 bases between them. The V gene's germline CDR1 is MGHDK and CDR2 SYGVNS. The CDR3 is CASSAGGAYGYTF. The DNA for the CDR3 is TGTGCCAGCAGTGCTGGGGGGGCCTATGGCTACACCTTC.

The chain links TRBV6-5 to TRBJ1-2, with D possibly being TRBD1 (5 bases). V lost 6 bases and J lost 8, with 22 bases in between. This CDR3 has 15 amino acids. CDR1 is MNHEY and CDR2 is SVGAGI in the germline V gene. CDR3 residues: CASSRDGQGLRGYTF. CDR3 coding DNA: TGTGCCAGCAGCCGAGACGGGCAGGGCCTTAGGGGCTACACCTTC.

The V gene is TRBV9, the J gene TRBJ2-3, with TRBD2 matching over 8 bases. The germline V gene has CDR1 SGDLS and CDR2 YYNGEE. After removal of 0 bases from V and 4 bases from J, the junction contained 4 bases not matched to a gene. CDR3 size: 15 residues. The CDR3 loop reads CASSVEGGGPDTQYF. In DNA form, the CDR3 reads TGTGCCAGCAGCGTAGAAGGCGGGGGGCCAGATACGCAGTATTTT.

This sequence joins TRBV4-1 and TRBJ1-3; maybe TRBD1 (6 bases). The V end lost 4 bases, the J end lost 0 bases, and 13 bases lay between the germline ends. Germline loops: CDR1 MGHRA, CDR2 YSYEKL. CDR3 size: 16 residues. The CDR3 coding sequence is TGCGCCAGCAGCCGGACCCGGGACACCTCTGGAAACACCATATATTTT. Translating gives CASSRTRDTSGNTIYF.

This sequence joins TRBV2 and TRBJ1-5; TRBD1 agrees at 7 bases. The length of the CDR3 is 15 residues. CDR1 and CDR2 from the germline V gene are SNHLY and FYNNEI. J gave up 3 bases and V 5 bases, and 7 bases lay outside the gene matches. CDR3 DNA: TGTGCCAGCAGTCGGGAAGGGACAGACAATCAGCCCCAGCATTTT. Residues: CASSREGTDNQPQHF.

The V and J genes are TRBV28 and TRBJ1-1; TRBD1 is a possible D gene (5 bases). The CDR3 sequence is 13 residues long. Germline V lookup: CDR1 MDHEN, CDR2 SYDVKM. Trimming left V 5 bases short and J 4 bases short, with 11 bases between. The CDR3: CASSKTGRTEAFF. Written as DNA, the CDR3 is TGTGCCAGCAGTAAAACAGGACGCACTGAAGCTTTCTTT.

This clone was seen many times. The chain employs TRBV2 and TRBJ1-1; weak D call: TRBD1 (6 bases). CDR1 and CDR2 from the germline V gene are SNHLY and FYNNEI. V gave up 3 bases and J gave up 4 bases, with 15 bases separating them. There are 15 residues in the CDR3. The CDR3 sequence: CASSDSTGSITEAFF. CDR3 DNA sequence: TGTGCCAGCAGTGACTCCACAGGGTCGATCACTGAAGCTTTCTTT.